Listed below are T cell receptor beta chains from one sample, sequenced in a study of blood T cell repertoires in COVID-19. The data were produced by immunoSEQ multiplex PCR, yet TCRdb's version contains in-frame clones alone and is incomplete. The data contain roughly 150,000 clones, 88% of them singletons. Sequenced material: peripheral blood. The receptors stem from a man aged 50-59 years who had recovered from COVID-19. Each CDR3 is given with its conserved first and last residue. Each record gives: CDR3 DNA, CDR3 protein, D gene, J gene, clone size, V gene. The D gene is left open where the match is weak. Part of the rows lack a size; the others show once, few, many or a class for expanded clones.

DNA: TGTGCCAGCAGCTTGGCATTGGGACAGGGGACTGAAGCTTTCTTT
CDR3: CASSLALGQGTEAFF
D: TRBD1
J: TRBJ1-1
size: few
V: TRBV5-4

DNA: TGTGCCAGCAGTGGGGGACAGGACCTCCTATTGAACACTGAAGCTTTCTTT
CDR3: CASSGGQDLLLNTEAFF
D: TRBD1
J: TRBJ1-1
size: .
V: TRBV2

DNA: TGTGCCAGCAAACACAGGGTTGGCACCGGGGAGCTGTTTTTT
CDR3: CASKHRVGTGELFF
D: .
J: TRBJ2-2
size: .
V: TRBV28

DNA: TGTGCCAGCAGCGCGGGACAGGGGGGACGTGAAAAACTGTTTTTT
CDR3: CASSAGQGGREKLFF
D: TRBD1
J: TRBJ1-4
size: .
V: TRBV7-9

DNA: TGTGCCAGCAGCCCCAGACAGGGGGGAGCCGTTGGCTACACCTTC
CDR3: CASSPRQGGAVGYTF
D: TRBD1
J: TRBJ1-2
size: .
V: TRBV7-2

DNA: TGTGCCAGCAGCTTCGCGGGGGTCAACGAGCAGTACTTC
CDR3: CASSFAGVNEQYF
D: TRBD2
J: TRBJ2-7
size: .
V: TRBV5-4

DNA: TGTGCCAGCAGCGGGACAGGGGGCTGGGAGACCCAGTACTTC
CDR3: CASSGTGGWETQYF
D: TRBD1
J: TRBJ2-5
size: few
V: TRBV3-1/TRBV3-2

DNA: TGTGCCATCAGCGGGACAGGGGACAATCAGCCCCAGCATTTT
CDR3: CAISGTGDNQPQHF
D: TRBD1
J: TRBJ1-5
size: .
V: TRBV10-3

DNA: TGTGCCAGCAGCTTAGCGGCAGGGGGGTTTTCCGGGGAGCTGTTTTTT
CDR3: CASSLAAGGFSGELFF
D: .
J: TRBJ2-2
size: .
V: TRBV7-7

DNA: TGTGCCAGCAGTTACCATCTGACAGCTCCGATGAACACTGAAGCTTTCTTT
CDR3: CASSYHLTAPMNTEAFF
D: .
J: TRBJ1-1
size: .
V: TRBV6-2/TRBV6-3

DNA: TGCGCCAGCAGCTTGGAACTAGCGGGGGTGGTCGAGCAGTACTTC
CDR3: CASSLELAGVVEQYF
D: TRBD2
J: TRBJ2-7
size: .
V: TRBV5-1

DNA: TGCGCCAGCAGTAATGCCGGGACAGGGAGGACTGAAGCTTTCTTT
CDR3: CASSNAGTGRTEAFF
D: TRBD1
J: TRBJ1-1
size: .
V: TRBV10-1

DNA: TGTGCCAGTAGTATTCTAGCGGGGGGGCAAGAGACCCAGTACTTC
CDR3: CASSILAGGQETQYF
D: TRBD2
J: TRBJ2-5
size: .
V: TRBV19

DNA: TGCAGCGTTGTAGGCGGGGAAGAGACCCAGTACTTC
CDR3: CSVVGGEETQYF
D: .
J: TRBJ2-5
size: .
V: TRBV29-1

DNA: TGCGCCAGCAGCCTCTCGGGACAGGGGCCGGGAGAAAAACTGTTTTTT
CDR3: CASSLSGQGPGEKLFF
D: TRBD1
J: TRBJ1-4
size: .
V: TRBV5-1

DNA: TGTGCCAGCAGTTTAGACAGGAACTATGGCTACACCTTC
CDR3: CASSLDRNYGYTF
D: .
J: TRBJ1-2
size: .
V: TRBV12-3/TRBV12-4

DNA: TGTGCCAGCAGCGCGGACAGCCGGATGGGGGAGCAGTACTTC
CDR3: CASSADSRMGEQYF
D: .
J: TRBJ2-7
size: .
V: TRBV11-2

DNA: TGTGCCAGCAGTGAGGGACAGAACTCCTACAATGAGCAGTTCTTC
CDR3: CASSEGQNSYNEQFF
D: TRBD1
J: TRBJ2-1
size: once
V: TRBV2

DNA: TGTGCCAGCCCAGGGGCCGGGGGGGACACTGAAGCTTTCTTT
CDR3: CASPGAGGDTEAFF
D: .
J: TRBJ1-1
size: .
V: TRBV2

DNA: TGTGCCGGCAGACAGGGGTCATTTTCCGGGGAGCTGTTTTTT
CDR3: CAGRQGSFSGELFF
D: TRBD1
J: TRBJ2-2
size: .
V: TRBV28

DNA: TGTGCCAGCGAGGGCCAGACCCAAGAGACCCAGTACTTC
CDR3: CASEGQTQETQYF
D: .
J: TRBJ2-5
size: few
V: TRBV2

DNA: TGCGCCAGCAGCTTGGCTGGACTAGTGCTAGATACGCAGTATTTT
CDR3: CASSLAGLVLDTQYF
D: TRBD2
J: TRBJ2-3
size: .
V: TRBV5-1

DNA: TGTGCCAGTAGCACGACAGGGTCTAAGAAGTCTTTCTTT
CDR3: CASSTTGSKKSFF
D: TRBD1
J: TRBJ1-1
size: .
V: TRBV19